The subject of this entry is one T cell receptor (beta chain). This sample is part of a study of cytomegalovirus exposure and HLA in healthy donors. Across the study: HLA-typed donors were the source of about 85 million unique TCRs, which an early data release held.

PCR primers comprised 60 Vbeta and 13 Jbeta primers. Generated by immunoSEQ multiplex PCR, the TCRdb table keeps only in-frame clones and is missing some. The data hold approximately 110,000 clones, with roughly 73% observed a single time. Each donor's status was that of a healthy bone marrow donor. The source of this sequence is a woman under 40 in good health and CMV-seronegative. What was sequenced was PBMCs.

As DNA, the CDR3 is TGCGCCAGCAGCCTATACGGGAGCAATCAGCCCCAGCATTTT. Translation gives CASSLYGSNQPQHF. The chain has TRBV4-3 and TRBJ1-5; unclear D gene. V lost 4 bases, J lost 1 base, and 8 bases lay in between. The CDR3 runs to 14 residues. The germline CDR1 and CDR2 sequences are LGHNA and YSLEER.